Each of the 21 T cell receptor beta chains below was sequenced from the same sample in a study of beta chain features in type 1 diabetes. These receptors have no identified antigens. Overall study results and limits: Shorter TCRB CDR3s, moderately but significantly so, were found in Type 1 diabetes patients in all four CD4+ subsets.

The investigators reverse transcribed all of the isolated RNA, so they sequenced expressed TCRB transcripts. Repertoires were generated with immunoSEQ multiplex PCR, while TCRdb's copy carries only in-frame clones and drops some. The table includes around 120,000 clones, 17% detected once. Source material: central memory CD4+ T cells from blood. The receptors here all came from a man aged 18 to 29 with type 1 diabetes.

This clone was counted only a few times. This rearrangement joins TRBV29-1 to TRBJ2-1; no definite D call. The CDR3 has 13 residues. CDR1 and CDR2 (germline): SQVTM, ANQGSEA. The germline V and J ends were trimmed by 3 bases and 4 bases, with 10 bases remaining between them. CDR3 protein: CSVDGKGYNEQFF. Written as DNA, the CDR3 is TGCAGCGTTGATGGGAAGGGATACAATGAGCAGTTCTTC.

The V call is TRBV18, the J call TRBJ1-1; D gene uncertain. The CDR3 is 13 residues long. The germline V gene has CDR1 KGHSH and CDR2 LQKENI. V lost 6 bases to trimming and J lost 1 base, with 9 bases between them. The CDR3 coding sequence is TGTGCCAGCTCCCAACAATCGAACACTGAAGCTTTCTTT. This encodes CASSQQSNTEAFF.

This clone was detected many times. The chain is built from TRBV7-2 and TRBJ2-1; no firm D call. Germline-derived CDR1 and CDR2 are SGHTA and FQGNSA. V gave up 5 bases and J gave up 8 bases, with 10 bases separating them. This CDR3 is built from 12 residues. The CDR3 sequence is CASSATGDEQFF. The CDR3 coding sequence is TGTGCCAGCAGCGCGACCGGCGATGAGCAGTTCTTC.

The rearrangement links TRBV15 to TRBJ1-2; D uncertain. This CDR3 comprises 14 residues. CDR1 and CDR2 (germline): LNHNV, YYDKDF (reference sequence). V lost 0 bases to trimming and J lost 2 bases, with 7 bases between them. The CDR3 DNA follows: TGTGCCACCAGCAGAGATCGCACAAACTATGGCTACACCTTC. Translation: CATSRDRTNYGYTF.

V gene TRBV19 combines with J gene TRBJ1-1; 8 bases line up with TRBD1. This CDR3 is 17 amino acids long. Per germline, CDR1 LNHDA and CDR2 SQIVND (reference sequence). V was pared by 5 bases and J by 0 bases, with 11 bases of the junction left unmatched. The CDR3 nucleotides are TGTGCCAGTAGTTTTCCTGGGACAGGCTCTTTGAACACTGAAGCTTTCTTT. It yields the protein CASSFPGTGSLNTEAFF. The whole variable domain, filled in from reference TRBV19 and TRBJ1-1, reads DGGITQSPKYLFRKEGQNVTLSCEQNLNHDAMYWYRQDPGQGLRLIYYSQIVNDFQKGDIAEGYSVSREKKESFPLTVTSAQKNPTAFYLCASSFPGTGSLNTEAFFGQGTRLTVV.

V gene TRBV5-4 combines with J gene TRBJ2-5; D remains unclear. The CDR3 has 13 residues. Germline V CDR1 and CDR2: SGHNT, YYREEE (reference sequence). V was trimmed by 1 base and J by 5 bases, leaving 9 bases between them. CDR3 sequence (DNA): TGTGCCAGCAGCTTGCATGGTCGGGAGACCCAGTACTTC. Encoded protein: CASSLHGRETQYF.

This clone has more than one count but fewer than ten. The gene calls are TRBV9 and TRBJ2-1, with D uncertain. V lost 1 base to trimming and J lost 0 bases, with 11 bases between them. Germline CDR1 and CDR2: SGDLS and YYNGEE. The CDR3 is 16 amino acids. CDR3 sequence reads: CASSVMGSISYNEQFF. Written as DNA, the CDR3 is TGTGCCAGCAGCGTAATGGGTAGCATCTCCTACAATGAGCAGTTCTTC.

This sequence joins TRBV29-1 and TRBJ1-1; D call uncertain. The CDR3 is 14 amino acids. Germline CDR1 and CDR2: SQVTM and ANQGSEA. V lost 5 bases and J lost 0, with 13 bases in between. CDR3 coding DNA: TGCAGCGTTTATCCGGGAGGGATGAACACTGAAGCTTTCTTT. Protein product: CSVYPGGMNTEAFF.

This clone was detected only a few times. CDR3 coding DNA: TGTGCCAGCAGCTTACCCGGTAGCGCCGGGGAGCTGTTTTTT. It specifies CASSLPGSAGELFF. This chain uses TRBV5-4 with TRBJ2-2; a weak D match, TRBD2 (5 bases). The CDR3 has 14 residues. V dropped 2 bases and J dropped 6 bases, with 11 bases sitting between them. Germline V gene lookup returns CDR1 SGHNT and CDR2 YYREEE (reference sequence).

The chain combines TRBV19 with TRBJ2-7; D gene ambiguous. There are 14 residues in the CDR3. The V and J ends lost 3 bases and 0 bases respectively, with 9 bases between them. Germline CDR1 LNHDA, CDR2 SQIVND (reference sequence). Written as DNA, the CDR3 is TGTGCCAGTAGTATCCGACCGAGCTCCTACGAGCAGTACTTC. Amino acid sequence: CASSIRPSSYEQYF.

The chain has TRBV7-2 and TRBJ2-5, with a weak D call TRBD2 (6 bases). Between the trimmed V and J ends, which lost 4 bases and 10 bases, there was a span of 16 bases. The germline CDR1 and CDR2 sequences are SGHTA and FQGNSA. The CDR3 spans 13 residues. The CDR3 is CASSSGTSGVQYF. In DNA form, the CDR3 reads TGTGCCAGCAGCTCGGGGACGTCGGGGGTCCAGTACTTC.

This clone was detected only a few times. The chain links TRBV28 to TRBJ1-2; D is ambiguous. CDR3 length: 11 residues. The V end lost 6 bases, the J end lost 7 bases, and 9 bases lay between the germline ends. The germline V gene has CDR1 MDHEN and CDR2 SYDVKM. In DNA, the CDR3 is TGTGCCAGCAGGTACGAGAGTGGCTACACCTTC. It encodes CASRYESGYTF.

The chain is built from TRBV10-3 and TRBJ1-2; 8 bases fit TRBD1. Germline assignment: CDR1 ENHRY and CDR2 SYGVKD. The CDR3 sequence is 15 residues long. V gave up 3 bases and J gave up 2 bases; unmatched junction bases: 5. The CDR3 is CAISEGTGLNYGYTF. Here the CDR3 DNA reads TGTGCCATCAGTGAAGGGACAGGACTAAACTATGGCTACACCTTC.

The chain uses TRBV6-1 and TRBJ2-7, with 8 bases identical to TRBD1. The CDR3 extends over 14 amino acids. Germline CDR1 is MNHNS and CDR2 is SASEGT. With V trimmed by 3 bases and J by 4 bases, 5 bases remained unmatched. For the CDR3, the DNA is TGTGCCAGCAGTGAGATGACAGGGGAATACGAGCAGTACTTC. This gives the protein CASSEMTGEYEQYF.

The V gene is TRBV6-6, the J gene TRBJ1-4, with 7 positions matching TRBD1. Germline CDR1 reads MNHNY; CDR2 reads SVGAGI (reference sequence). The CDR3 contains 14 residues. V gave up 6 bases and J gave up 8 bases; unmatched junction bases: 9. CDR3 amino acids: CASRMGTAKEKLFF. For the CDR3, the DNA is TGTGCCAGCAGAATGGGGACAGCCAAAGAAAAACTGTTTTTT.

This clone showed up just a few times. V is TRBV5-1 and J is TRBJ1-6; D unclear. V was shortened by 4 bases and J by 5 bases, with 13 bases between the two germline ends. Germline assignment: CDR1 SGHRS and CDR2 YFSETQ. The CDR3 sequence is 15 residues long. The DNA for the CDR3 is TGCGCCAGCAGCCCGGATGCCCCTCATAATTCACCCCTCCACTTT. This sequence encodes CASSPDAPHNSPLHF.

This chain connects TRBV18 to TRBJ2-5, with no clear D. The CDR3 runs to 14 residues. CDR1 and CDR2 from the germline V gene are KGHSH and LQKENI. V lost 3 bases and J 0 bases, leaving 8 bases between the germline ends. CDR3 sequence (DNA): TGTGCCAGCTCACCCCAAAATAACCAAGAGACCCAGTACTTC. Translating gives CASSPQNNQETQYF.

There are many counts of this clone. The chain joins TRBV27 to TRBJ2-4; 9 positions match TRBD2. This CDR3 spans 14 amino acids. V was clipped by 0 bases and J by 6 bases; unmatched bases: 0. Germline V lookup: CDR1 MNHEY, CDR2 SMNVEV (reference sequence). The CDR3 region has the DNA TGTGCCAGCAGTTTATCTAGCGGGAGAAACATTCAGTACTTC. As protein: CASSLSSGRNIQYF.

In its sample, this clone was seen a few times. The V gene is TRBV28, the J gene TRBJ2-5, with D possibly TRBD2 on 5 matching bases. Germline CDR1 and CDR2: MDHEN and SYDVKM. V was cut by 2 bases and J by 6 bases, with 10 bases left in between. The CDR3 contains 13 residues. The CDR3 DNA reads TGTGCCAGCAGTTTAATCATAGCGAAGACCCAGTACTTC. Its translation is CASSLIIAKTQYF.

This clone came up a few times. This chain uses TRBV11-1 with TRBJ1-1; possible D gene TRBD1, 5 bases. There are 13 residues in the CDR3. Trimming removed 6 bases from V and 6 bases from J, with 14 bases in between. Germline loops: CDR1 SGHAT, CDR2 FQDESV (reference sequence). The CDR3 coding sequence is TGTGCCAGCAGTTCTACAGGTCAGTCTGAAGCTTTCTTT. It encodes CASSSTGQSEAFF. Based on the CDR3 plus reference TRBV11-1 and TRBJ1-1, the full variable domain is EAEVAQSPRYKITEKSQAVAFWCDPISGHATLYWYRQILGQGPELLVQFQDESVVDDSQLPKDRFSAERLKGVDSTLKIQPAELGDSAMYLCASSSTGQSEAFFGQGTRLTVV.

The chain uses TRBV7-9 and TRBJ2-1; TRBD2 matches 9 bases. After removal of 5 bases from V and 9 bases from J, the junction contained 8 bases not matched to a gene. Germline V CDR1 and CDR2: SEHNR, FQNEAQ (reference sequence). The CDR3 loop spans 14 amino acids. DNA of the CDR3: TGTGCCAGCAGCCCAGTCGGACTAGCGACTGAGCAGTTCTTC. Translation gives CASSPVGLATEQFF. Filled out from reference TRBV7-9 and TRBJ2-1, the complete variable domain reads DTGVSQNPRHKITKRGQNVTFRCDPISEHNRLYWYRQTLGQGPEFLTYFQNEAQLEKSRLLSDRFSAERPKGSFSTLEIQRTEQGDSAMYLCASSPVGLATEQFFGPGTRLTVL.